The 28 T cell receptor beta chains presented below share a single source sample, sequenced in a study of CD8+ T cells in alopecia areata (dated by TCRdb to between 2017 and 2018). Cells from pooled mouse cutaneous lymph nodes were stained for CD4, CD8alpha, NKG2D, NKG2ACE and other markers and then sorted on a BD Influx. Library prep was done by the immunoSEQ multiplex PCR assay. For TCR sequencing, RNA was extracted from every sample and reverse transcribed into cDNA to serve as template. TCRdb carries this immuneACCESS record with in-frame sequences only. Its versions omit some clonotypes, under half of them owing to an unresolved V gene in the studies checked, with the rest unexplained. This sample is represented by 200,000 to 300,000 clones, with no singletons among them. The ten top clones hold 0.9% to 1.5% of the sample. Material for sequencing was CD4+ T cells sorted from a lymph node. The source is a C3H/HeJ mouse with alopecia areata. Mice of this strain carry the MHC haplotype H2-k.

A remark on this clone: Gene names are mouse gene names. The read falls 4 residues short of the CDR3 end, and the missing part is taken from the germline J gene. V gene TRBV5 combines with J gene TRBJ2-1; D possibly uses TRBD1 or TRBD2 (5 bases each). The germline V gene has CDR1 LGHNA and CDR2 YNLKQL (reference sequence). The CDR3 has 15 residues. V was clipped by 0 bases and J by 3 bases, with 9 bases between them. CDR3 region: CASSQEGDLYAEQFF. The DNA read from the CDR3 is TGTGCCAGCAGCCAAGAGGGGGACCTCTATGCT.

In this sample, this clone turned up a few times. Gene names and germline match the mouse. With the read ending 4 residues before the CDR3 end, the germline J gene is used to fill in that end. Other DNA sequences within the sample encode an identical CDR3. The V and J genes are TRBV1 and TRBJ2-1, with D perhaps matching TRBD2 (6 bases). Germline CDR1 is NSQYPW and CDR2 is LRSPGD (reference sequence). V gave up 0 bases and J gave up 1 base, with 10 bases separating them. The CDR3 has 16 residues. CDR3 amino acids: CTCSADPLGNYAEQFF. The CDR3 DNA, read in part, is TGCACCTGCAGTGCAGATCCTCTGGGGAACTATGCT.

This clone was observed a handful of times. Mouse gene names apply. With the read ending 4 residues before the CDR3 end, the germline J gene is used to fill in that end. This chain uses TRBV13-3 with TRBJ1-2; 8 nucleotides match TRBD1. The CDR3 totals 14 residues. J was trimmed by 4 bases and V by 3 bases; bases with no gene match: 5. CDR1 and CDR2 (germline): NNHDY, SYVADS. CDR3 DNA (partial): TGTGCCAGCAGTGGGGAGACAGGGGTCTCC. This encodes CASSGETGVS. The entire CDR3 protein reads CASSGETGVSDYTF.

Concerning this clone itself: Gene names are mouse gene names. The CDR3 end is not reached by the read, which stops 4 residues before it; the germline J gene fills it in. This chain uses TRBV14 with TRBJ2-5; 9 bases match TRBD2. Looked up from germline, CDR1 is SGHDT and CDR2 is FRDEAV. CDR3 length equals 15 residues. CDR3 region: CASSLLGLGKDTQYF. CDR3 DNA (partial): TGTGCCAGCAGTCTCCTTGGACTGGGGAAAGAC.

This clone was seen a handful of times. All gene names here are mouse names. The read is 4 residues too short to cover the CDR3 end, so that end is filled in from the germline J gene. The chain uses TRBV19 and TRBJ1-2; tentatively, D is TRBD1 (6 bases). Trimming pared 6 bases from V and 0 bases from J, leaving 9 bases between. Germline V gene sequence: CDR1 FNHDT, CDR2 SITEND (reference sequence). The CDR3 consists of 13 residues. The part of the CDR3 DNA that was read is TGTGCCAGCACGGCAGGGGCAAACTCC. Protein sequence: CASTAGANS. The whole CDR3 reads CASTAGANSDYTF.

This clone was seen only a few times. Mouse gene names and germline throughout. Read coverage stops 4 residues before the CDR3 terminus; the germline J gene supplies the remainder. Other DNA sequences in the sample encode the same CDR3. V is TRBV31 and J is TRBJ2-1, with a possible D match to TRBD1 (5 bases). The germline V and J ends were trimmed by 0 bases and 2 bases, with 5 bases remaining between them. The CDR3 contains 13 residues. Germline-derived CDR1 and CDR2 are GKSSPN and SITVG. CDR3 protein: CAWSLTDYAEQFF. The sequenced part of the CDR3 DNA is TGTGCCTGGAGTCTGACAGACTATGCT.

In this sample, this clone turned up a few times. Gene names and germline refer to mouse. Read sequence stops 4 residues before the CDR3 end, and the germline J gene provides the missing end. In the same sample, other DNA sequences code for this CDR3. This sequence joins TRBV14 and TRBJ2-2, with D possibly TRBD1 on 6 matching bases. The germline CDR1 and CDR2 sequences are SGHDT and FRDEAV. The germline V and J ends were trimmed by 5 bases and 1 base, with 12 bases remaining between them. The CDR3 totals 15 residues. The sequenced CDR3 bases are TGTGCCAGCAGCCCCGGGACACAAAACACCGGG. This codes for CASSPGTQNTG. The complete CDR3 sequence is CASSPGTQNTGQLYF.

This clone was picked up a small number of times. A much larger clone is a single base away; this may be a read error. Gene names are the mouse ones. The read finishes 4 residues shy of the CDR3 end, and the germline J gene is used to complete it. Other DNA sequences in the sample encode the same CDR3. The genes are TRBV19 and TRBJ1-2; unclear D gene. Deletions cut 5 bases from V and 0 bases from J, with 5 bases between. Germline CDR1 is FNHDT and CDR2 is SITEND (reference sequence). The CDR3 runs to 12 residues. Partial CDR3 DNA: TGTGCCAGCAGAACATCAAACTCC. Protein product: CASRTSNS. The full CDR3 sequence reads CASRTSNSDYTF.

This clone was detected only a few times. Mouse germline and gene names are used. Read coverage stops 4 residues before the CDR3 terminus; the germline J gene supplies the remainder. The V gene is TRBV1, the J gene TRBJ2-2; 8 bases are a match to TRBD2. The CDR3 covers 16 residues. CDR1 is NSQYPW, CDR2 LRSPGD, per germline (reference sequence). V lost 0 bases to trimming and J lost 4 bases; unmatched junction nucleotides: 4. The sequenced part of the CDR3 DNA is TGCACCTGCAGTGCAGACTGGGGGGCCTTCACCGGG. Encoded protein: CTCSADWGAFTG. The CDR3 in its entirety is CTCSADWGAFTGQLYF.

With respect to this clone: The germline and genes are mouse ones. The read ends 4 residues shy of where the CDR3 ends; the end is completed using the germline J gene. At the DNA level, this CDR3 is encoded by other sequences in the same sample as well. The chain has TRBV31 and TRBJ2-2, with a tentative D call TRBD1 (7 bases). This CDR3 has 14 residues. From germline, CDR1 is GKSSPN and CDR2 SITVG. Trimming took off 1 base at V and 4 bases at J, with 10 bases between the two ends. The part of the CDR3 DNA that was read is TGTGCCTGGAGTCAGGGGGCGGGCACCGGG. Protein: CAWSQGAGTG. In full, the CDR3 reads CAWSQGAGTGQLYF.

A note on this clone: Genes here carry mouse names. The read ends 4 residues shy of where the CDR3 ends; the end is completed using the germline J gene. The chain uses TRBV5 and TRBJ2-7, with D unclear. The CDR3 runs 14 residues. Deletions cut 0 bases from V and 0 bases from J, with 6 bases between. Germline loops: CDR1 LGHNA, CDR2 YNLKQL (reference sequence). The chain's CDR3 is CASSQEHISYEQYF. The sequenced CDR3 bases are TGTGCCAGCAGCCAAGAACACATCTCCTAT.

For this clone: Gene labels here are mouse ones. Read sequence stops 3 residues before the CDR3 end, and the germline J gene provides the missing end. The rearrangement uses TRBV1 and TRBJ1-6, with 9 nucleotides matching TRBD1. TRBJ1-6 is recorded as an ORF, its role being uncertain. Trimming at V came to 3 bases and at J to 6 bases, leaving 3 bases not matched to a gene. There are 15 residues in the CDR3. CDR1 and CDR2 from the germline V gene are NSQYPW and LRSPGD (reference sequence). The sequenced CDR3 bases are TGCACCTGCAGTGCCCGACAGGGGGTTAATTCGCCC. Translating it yields CTCSARQGVNSP. The entire CDR3 protein reads CTCSARQGVNSPLYF.

A word on this clone: Gene names follow the mouse nomenclature. The read falls 4 residues short of the CDR3 end, and the missing part is taken from the germline J gene. The V gene is TRBV4, the J gene TRBJ1-2; tentatively, D is TRBD1 (6 bases). The germline V and J ends were trimmed by 3 bases and 1 base, with 9 bases remaining between them. The germline CDR1 and CDR2 sequences are LGHDT and YNNKQL (reference sequence). The CDR3 is made up of 14 amino acids. CDR3 DNA (partial): TGTGCCAGCAGCTACGGGACACAAAACTCC. Residues: CASSYGTQNS. The complete CDR3 sequence is CASSYGTQNSDYTF.

This clone was seen a few times. These gene names are mouse names. Incomplete CDR3 DNA: TGTGCCAGGCCGGGACAGGGGTATGCT. Translation gives CARPGQGYA. The entire CDR3 is CARPGQGYAEQFF. The chain is built from TRBV26 and TRBJ2-1, with 10 nucleotides matching TRBD1. The CDR3 extends 4 residues past the end of the read, so its final part is completed from the germline J gene. Germline V gene lookup returns CDR1 KGHPV and CDR2 FQNQEV (reference sequence). This CDR3 comprises 13 residues. J lost 4 bases, V lost 9 bases, and 3 bases had no gene match.

This clone was recorded a few times. The genes are named according to mouse. Read coverage stops 4 residues before the CDR3 terminus; the germline J gene supplies the remainder. This chain links TRBV13-1 with TRBJ2-7; a weak D match, TRBD2 (5 bases). CDR3 length: 13 amino acids. Germline V lookup: CDR1 NSHNY, CDR2 SYGAGN. V was trimmed by 1 base and J by 3 bases, leaving 8 bases between them. The CDR3 DNA, read in part, is TGTGCCAGCAGTGATAACTGGAGCTAT. Protein sequence: CASSDNWSY. In full, the CDR3 is CASSDNWSYEQYF.

As to this clone: Gene names and germline refer to mouse. The read gets to within 4 residues of the CDR3 end, and the germline J gene fills in the rest. V and J are TRBV13-1 and TRBJ1-2; D is uncertain. CDR1 and CDR2 from the germline V gene are NSHNY and SYGAGN. There are 14 residues in the CDR3. V shed 2 bases and J shed 0 bases, with 8 bases lying between them. The sequenced CDR3 bases are TGTGCCAGCAGTGAATCAGGTTCAAACTCC. It specifies CASSESGSNS. The CDR3 in full is CASSESGSNSDYTF.

At least ten counts were recorded for this clone. Mouse gene names apply. The read stops 4 residues short of the end of the CDR3; the missing end is completed from the germline J gene. This chain links TRBV17 with TRBJ2-2; TRBD2 is a possible D gene (6 bases). CDR1 MNHDT and CDR2 YYDKIL come from the germline V gene. The CDR3 runs 14 residues. Trimming removed 3 bases from V and 2 bases from J, with 7 bases in between. Here the CDR3 reads CASSRGGNTGQLYF. CDR3 DNA, as far as it was read: TGTGCTAGCAGTAGGGGGGGTAACACCGGG. Filled out from reference TRBV17 and TRBJ2-2, the complete variable domain reads DTTVKQNPRYKLARVGKPVNLICSQTMNHDTMYWYQKKPNQAPKLLLFYYDKILNREADTFEKFQSSRPNNSFCSLYIGSAGLEYSAMYLCASSRGGNTGQLYFGEGSKLTVL.

Comments on this clone: Each gene name is a mouse one. The DNA ends 4 residues before the CDR3 does, and the rest of the CDR3 is filled in from the germline J gene. This chain links TRBV5 with TRBJ2-1; 10 bases are a match to TRBD2. The CDR3 has 14 residues. Unmatched junction bases numbered 2, after V lost 4 bases and J lost 5 bases. Looked up from germline, CDR1 is LGHNA and CDR2 is YNLKQL (reference sequence). The CDR3 region is CASSPDWGHAEQFF. The CDR3 bases that were read are TGTGCCAGCAGCCCGGACTGGGGGCATGCT.

A word on this clone: Gene names refer to mouse genes. The CDR3 end lies 4 residues beyond the end of the read and is filled in from the germline J gene. The chain carries TRBV12-1 and TRBJ2-1, with D unresolved. The germline V and J ends were trimmed by 3 bases and 0 bases, with 5 bases remaining between them. This CDR3 spans 13 amino acids. Germline CDR1 is SGHSN and CDR2 is HYEKVE. CDR3 region: CASSLGNYAEQFF. Partial CDR3 DNA: TGTGCCAGCTCTTTGGGTAACTATGCT.

In the case of this clone: The gene names given are mouse names. The observed sequence ends 4 residues before the CDR3 terminus, with the missing tail filled in from the germline J gene. This chain uses TRBV1 with TRBJ1-1, with TRBD1 matching over 8 bases. The CDR3 is made up of 15 amino acids. V trimming: 4 bases; J trimming: 0 bases; junction bases outside the gene matches: 4. Germline V gene lookup returns CDR1 NSQYPW and CDR2 LRSPGD (reference sequence). CDR3 bases read: TGCACCTGCAGTGGACAGGGGAGAACAAACACA. This gives the protein CTCSGQGRTNT. The full-length CDR3 reads as CTCSGQGRTNTEVFF.

This clone was detected a few times. Genes and germline come from the mouse. Read data end 4 residues before the CDR3 end; the end is taken from the germline J gene. Other DNA sequences in this specimen translate into the identical CDR3. The chain couples TRBV13-2 to TRBJ2-7; D may be TRBD2 (6 bases). CDR3 length: 14 residues. Germline CDR1 NNHNN, CDR2 SYGAGS (reference sequence). Between the trimmed V and J ends, which lost 1 base and 0 bases, there was a span of 8 bases. The CDR3 loop reads CASGDWGSSYEQYF. The CDR3 DNA, read in part, is TGTGCCAGCGGTGATTGGGGGAGCTCCTAT.

This clone was seen a few times. The genes and germline here are from mouse. The read gets to within 4 residues of the CDR3 end, and the germline J gene fills in the rest. The chain links TRBV1 to TRBJ2-3; 7 nucleotides align to TRBD2. Germline lookup yields CDR1 NSQYPW and CDR2 LRSPGD (reference sequence). The CDR3 has 14 amino acids. Incomplete CDR3 DNA: TGCACCTGCAGTGTCGGGGGGGAGGTAGAA. Its protein is CTCSVGGEVE. The CDR3, in full, reads CTCSVGGEVETLYF.

Concerning this clone: Mouse names are used for the genes. The read halts 4 residues ahead of the CDR3 end, with the missing end drawn from the germline J gene. The genes are TRBV19 and TRBJ1-2; D may be TRBD1 (6 bases). The V and J ends lost 2 bases and 3 bases respectively, with 11 bases between them. CDR1 and CDR2 from the germline V gene are FNHDT and SITEND (reference sequence). The CDR3 totals 14 residues. CDR3 DNA (partial): TGTGCCAGCAGTATTCACAGGGAGGACTCC. It translates to CASSIHREDS. In full, the CDR3 is CASSIHREDSDYTF. Full variable domain (outside the CDR3, taken from reference TRBV19 and TRBJ1-2): GGIITQTPKFLIGQEGQKLTLKCQQNFNHDTMYWYRQDSGKGLRLIYYSITENDLQKGDLSEGYDASREKKSSFSLTVTSAQKNEMAVFLCASSIHREDSDYTFGSGTRLLVI.

To note about this clone: Mouse germline and gene names are used. The read halts 4 residues ahead of the CDR3 end, with the missing end drawn from the germline J gene. This CDR3 is also generated by other DNA sequences in the sample. The J gene is TRBJ2-1, the V gene TRBV5; D unclear. In germline, CDR1 is LGHNA, CDR2 YNLKQL (reference sequence). The V end lost 2 bases, the J end lost 1 base, and 3 bases lay between the germline ends. CDR3 length: 13 residues. The part of the CDR3 DNA that was read is TGTGCCAGCAGCCAACAGAACTATGCT. Protein sequence: CASSQQNYA. The CDR3 in its entirety is CASSQQNYAEQFF.

Note on this clone: Each gene name is a mouse one. The read halts 4 residues ahead of the CDR3 end, with the missing end drawn from the germline J gene. The chain couples TRBV19 to TRBJ2-3, with D tentatively TRBD1 (5 bases). The CDR3 runs to 16 residues. With 0 bases removed from V and 0 bases from J, the gap between germline ends came to 11 bases. Germline CDR1 and CDR2: FNHDT and SITEND (reference sequence). The CDR3 sequence: CASSIARTTSAETLYF. The part of the CDR3 DNA that was read is TGTGCCAGCAGTATAGCCCGGACAACTAGTGCAGAA.

This clone was counted only a few times. The genes are named according to mouse. Coverage ceases 4 residues before the CDR3 finishes, and the germline J gene fills in the end. The chain recombines TRBV31 with TRBJ2-1; the match to TRBD2 covers 7 bases. The CDR3 sequence is 15 residues long. J lost 1 base, V lost 5 bases, and 8 bases had no gene match. CDR1 and CDR2 from the germline V gene are GKSSPN and SITVG. Partial CDR3 DNA: TGTGCCTGGGGCCCCGGCTGGGGGAACTATGCT. This codes for CAWGPGWGNYA. The CDR3 as a whole reads CAWGPGWGNYAEQFF.

This clone was counted a few times. Gene names and germline refer to mouse. The CDR3 end falls 4 residues outside the read, so it is completed with the germline J gene. The chain joins TRBV1 to TRBJ1-2; 8 bases agree with TRBD1. The J segment lost 0 bases and the V segment lost 3 bases, leaving 3 bases of the junction unmatched. CDR1 and CDR2 (germline): NSQYPW, LRSPGD (reference sequence). The CDR3 has 15 amino acids. Incomplete CDR3 DNA: TGCACCTGCAGTGCCACAGGGGGTGCAAACTCC. This encodes CTCSATGGANS. The full CDR3 protein is CTCSATGGANSDYTF.

This clone has more than one count but fewer than ten. Any gene name here is a mouse gene name. The read gets to within 4 residues of the CDR3 end, and the germline J gene fills in the rest. The sample contains more than one DNA sequence encoding this CDR3. V gene TRBV1 combines with J gene TRBJ2-3; 7 bases align to TRBD1. Germline V gene data show CDR1 as NSQYPW and CDR2 as LRSPGD (reference sequence). This CDR3 comprises 16 residues. The V gene end was trimmed by 0 bases and the J gene end by 0 bases; junction bases not matched to a gene: 3. CDR3: CTCSADGTASAETLYF. The DNA read from the CDR3 is TGCACCTGCAGTGCAGATGGGACAGCTAGTGCAGAA.